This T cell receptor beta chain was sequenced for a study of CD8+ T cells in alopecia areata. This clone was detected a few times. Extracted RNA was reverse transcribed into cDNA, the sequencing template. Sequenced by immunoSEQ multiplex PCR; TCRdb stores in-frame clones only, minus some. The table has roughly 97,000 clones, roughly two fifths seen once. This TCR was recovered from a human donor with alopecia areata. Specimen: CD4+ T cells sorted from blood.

The CDR3 loop is CASSLDRANQPQHF. In DNA, the CDR3 is TGTGCCAGCAGTCTGGACAGGGCAAATCAGCCCCAGCATTTT. The chain employs TRBV7-9 and TRBJ1-5, with 8 nucleotides matching TRBD1. V shed 6 bases and J 4 bases; nucleotides not matched to a gene: 5. The CDR3 consists of 14 residues. Germline CDR1 SEHNR, CDR2 FQNEAQ (reference sequence).